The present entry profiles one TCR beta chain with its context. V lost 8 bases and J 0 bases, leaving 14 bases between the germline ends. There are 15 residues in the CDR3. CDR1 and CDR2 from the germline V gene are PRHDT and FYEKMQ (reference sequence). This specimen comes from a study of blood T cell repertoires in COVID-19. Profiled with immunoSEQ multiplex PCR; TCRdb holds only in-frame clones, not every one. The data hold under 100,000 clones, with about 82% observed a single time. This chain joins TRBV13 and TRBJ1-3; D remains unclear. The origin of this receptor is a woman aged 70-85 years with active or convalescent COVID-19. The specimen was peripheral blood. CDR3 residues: CASGLRGPSGNTIYF. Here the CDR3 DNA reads TGTGCCAGCGGACTCAGAGGTCCCTCTGGAAACACCATATATTTT. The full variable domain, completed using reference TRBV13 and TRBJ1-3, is AAGVIQSPRHLIKEKRETATLKCYPIPRHDTVYWYQQGPGQDPQFLISFYEKMQSDKGSIPDRFSAQQFSDYHSELNMSSLELGDSALYFCASGLRGPSGNTIYFGEGSWLTVV.